Listed below are T cell receptor beta chains from one sample, sequenced in a study of vaccination and CD4 T cells after COVID-19. TCRdb redid the calling of the PCR reads with MiXCR, one entry per CDR3 protein. The sample yields 6,500 to 8,500 distinct CDR3 sequences, roughly 69% seen once. These receptors' targets are unknown. Source material: CD4+ T cells from blood, cultured in vitro. The receptor source for this set is a human donor who had recovered from COVID-19. CDR3s leave out the opening cysteine and the closing phenylalanine or tryptophan.

j_gene: TRBJ1-3; v_gene: TRBV7-2; CDR3aa: ASSLERTGSGNTIY
j_gene: TRBJ1-5; v_gene: TRBV7-2; CDR3aa: ASRSSRFNQPQH
j_gene: TRBJ2-7; v_gene: TRBV20-1; CDR3aa: SALDREPYEQY
j_gene: TRBJ2-5; v_gene: TRBV10-1; CDR3aa: ASRGVAISGRDETQY
j_gene: TRBJ1-5; v_gene: TRBV7-8; CDR3aa: ASSSNIGPEPQH
j_gene: TRBJ1-5; v_gene: TRBV10-3; CDR3aa: ATQQESSSNQPQH
j_gene: TRBJ2-5; v_gene: TRBV7-8; CDR3aa: ASSLVNGGETQY
j_gene: TRBJ2-7; v_gene: TRBV23-1; CDR3aa: ASSQIGGDRATSNPLSYEQY
j_gene: TRBJ2-3; v_gene: TRBV15; CDR3aa: ATSMDRADTQY
j_gene: TRBJ2-1; v_gene: TRBV24-1; CDR3aa: ATSVSSDYNEQF
j_gene: TRBJ2-1; v_gene: TRBV27; CDR3aa: ASSLEAGAGYNEQF
j_gene: TRBJ2-7; v_gene: TRBV29-1; CDR3aa: SVGGGYEQY
j_gene: TRBJ1-2; v_gene: TRBV20-1; CDR3aa: SARKSDRLEGYT
j_gene: TRBJ1-6; v_gene: TRBV27; CDR3aa: ASAAEGRGLDNSPLH
j_gene: TRBJ2-3; v_gene: TRBV24-1; CDR3aa: ATSDLAGGVKTDTQY
j_gene: TRBJ2-6; v_gene: TRBV12-3/TRBV12-4; CDR3aa: ASRNSGANVLT
j_gene: TRBJ2-6; v_gene: TRBV20-1; CDR3aa: SASQGQLSGANVLT
j_gene: TRBJ2-3; v_gene: TRBV7-2; CDR3aa: ASRPPLAGRDTQY
j_gene: TRBJ1-2; v_gene: TRBV6-2/TRBV6-3; CDR3aa: ASSYSGTGIGYT
j_gene: TRBJ1-2; v_gene: TRBV14; CDR3aa: ASSHSPYREPYGYT
j_gene: TRBJ2-4; v_gene: TRBV11-1; CDR3aa: ASAQGRSAAKNIQY
j_gene: TRBJ2-6; v_gene: TRBV7-9; CDR3aa: ASSLGVTTSGANVLT
j_gene: TRBJ1-4; v_gene: TRBV6-1; CDR3aa: ASSELGAREKLF
j_gene: TRBJ2-3; v_gene: TRBV6-1; CDR3aa: ASRPTGGGTDTQY
j_gene: TRBJ2-1; v_gene: TRBV24-1; CDR3aa: ATSKTSGSSYNEQF
j_gene: TRBJ2-5; v_gene: TRBV5-4; CDR3aa: ASSLWDSGLTQY
j_gene: TRBJ2-2; v_gene: TRBV24-1; CDR3aa: ATSDPGTVNTGELF
j_gene: TRBJ2-5; v_gene: TRBV12-3/TRBV12-4; CDR3aa: ASRLAGGETQY
j_gene: TRBJ1-5; v_gene: TRBV6-1; CDR3aa: ASKETGRQPQH